This TCR beta chain was captured in a study of control samples from healthy donors and cancer patients. Per the germline V gene, CDR1 is SGHRS and CDR2 is YFSETQ. V lost 3 bases and J lost 6; bases outside the gene matches: 9. The CDR3 spans 17 residues. TCRdb's table, derived via immunoSEQ multiplex PCR, lists solely in-frame clones and lacks some. The top ten clones hold about 12% of a sample with 110,000 to 150,000 clones, 90% to 95% of them seen once. The chain employs TRBV5-1 and TRBJ2-1, with 13 bases lining up with TRBD2. Sequenced material: blood. The TCR sequence derives from a middle-aged man in good health. The chain's CDR3 is CASSWNPGTSGTNEQFF. CDR3 bases: TGCGCCAGCAGCTGGAACCCCGGGACTAGCGGGACCAATGAGCAGTTCTTC.